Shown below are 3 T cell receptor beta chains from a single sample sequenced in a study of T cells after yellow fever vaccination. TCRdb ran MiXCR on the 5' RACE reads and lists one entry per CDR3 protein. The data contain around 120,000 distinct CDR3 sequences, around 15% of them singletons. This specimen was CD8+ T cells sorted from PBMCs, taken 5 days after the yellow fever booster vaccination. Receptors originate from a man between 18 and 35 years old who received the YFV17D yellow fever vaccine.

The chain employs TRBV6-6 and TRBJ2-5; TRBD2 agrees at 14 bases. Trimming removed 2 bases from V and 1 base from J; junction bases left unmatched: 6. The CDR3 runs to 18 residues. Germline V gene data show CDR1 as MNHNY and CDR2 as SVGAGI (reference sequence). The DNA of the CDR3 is TGTGCCAGCAGTTACCTATGGACTAGCGGGGGGACCCAAGAGACCCAGTACTTC. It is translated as CASSYLWTSGGTQETQYF.

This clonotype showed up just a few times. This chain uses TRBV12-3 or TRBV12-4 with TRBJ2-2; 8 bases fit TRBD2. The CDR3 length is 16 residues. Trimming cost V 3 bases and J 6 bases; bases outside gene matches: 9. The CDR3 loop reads CASSLGPGGDAGELFF. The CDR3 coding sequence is TGTGCCAGCAGTTTGGGGCCGGGGGGGGACGCCGGGGAGCTGTTTTTT.

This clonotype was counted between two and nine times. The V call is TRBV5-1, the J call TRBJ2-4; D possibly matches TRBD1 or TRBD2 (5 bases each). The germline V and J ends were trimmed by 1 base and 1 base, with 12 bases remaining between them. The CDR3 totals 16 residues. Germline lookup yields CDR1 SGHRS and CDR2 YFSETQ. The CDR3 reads CASSLRQGEAKNIQYF. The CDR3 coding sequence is TGCGCCAGCAGCTTGAGGCAGGGAGAGGCCAAAAACATTCAGTACTTC.